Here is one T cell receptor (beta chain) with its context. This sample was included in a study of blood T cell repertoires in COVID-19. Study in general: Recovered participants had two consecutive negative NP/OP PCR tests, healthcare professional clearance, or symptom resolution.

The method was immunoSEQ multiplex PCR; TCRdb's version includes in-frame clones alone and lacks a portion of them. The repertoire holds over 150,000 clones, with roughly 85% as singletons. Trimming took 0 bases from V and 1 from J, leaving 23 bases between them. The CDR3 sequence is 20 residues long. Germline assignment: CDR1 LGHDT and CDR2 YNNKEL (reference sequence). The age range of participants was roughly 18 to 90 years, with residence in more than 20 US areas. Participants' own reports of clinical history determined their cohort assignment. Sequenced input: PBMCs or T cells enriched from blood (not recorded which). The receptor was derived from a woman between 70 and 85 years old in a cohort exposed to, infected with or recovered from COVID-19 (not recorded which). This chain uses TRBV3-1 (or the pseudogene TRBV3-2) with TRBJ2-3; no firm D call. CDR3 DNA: TGTGCCAGCAGCCAAGATTGGAGTAGCCCCCTTTTTCGCCGCACAGATACGCAGTATTTT. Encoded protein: CASSQDWSSPLFRRTDTQYF.